Listed below are T cell receptor beta chains from one sample, sequenced in a study of OX40 agonist ivuxolimab in advanced cancers. TCRdb keeps only in-frame clones here, not all; method: immunoSEQ multiplex PCR. The sample consists of under 20,000 clones, approximately 83% of them appearing once. The sample in question was CD4+ or CD8+ T cells sorted from blood, obtained in a trial of the OX40 agonist ivuxolimab. These receptor sequences come from an adult with an advanced solid tumor such as melanoma, head and neck, liver or kidney cancer. CDR3s include the opening cysteine and the closing phenylalanine or tryptophan. A D gene is named only where the DNA matches it firmly. Where a row states a size, it is once, few, many or the class of an expanded clone; other rows omit it.

CDR3 DNA: TGTGCCAGCAGCGAAGGACAGGGGGCGCGTGAGCAGTACTTC
CDR3 protein: CASSEGQGAREQYF
D gene: TRBD1
clone size: few
J gene: TRBJ2-7
V gene: TRBV5-5

CDR3 DNA: TGTGCCAGCAGTTCTATACATCAAGGGGCGCGGAACTATGGCTACACCTTC
CDR3 protein: CASSSIHQGARNYGYTF
D gene: .
clone size: .
J gene: TRBJ1-2
V gene: TRBV28

CDR3 DNA: TGTGCCAGTAGTCCACCAGTCTACGACCCTAGGATGGAGCAGTTCTTC
CDR3 protein: CASSPPVYDPRMEQFF
D gene: .
clone size: .
J gene: TRBJ2-1
V gene: TRBV19

CDR3 DNA: TGTGCCAGCAGTGAGGGTTATCAGCCCCAGCATTTT
CDR3 protein: CASSEGYQPQHF
D gene: .
clone size: medium-sized
J gene: TRBJ1-5
V gene: TRBV2

CDR3 DNA: TGTGCCAGCAGCCCGGACGGGAAAATCTACGAGCAGTACTTC
CDR3 protein: CASSPDGKIYEQYF
D gene: .
clone size: .
J gene: TRBJ2-7
V gene: TRBV28

CDR3 DNA: TGTGCCAGCAGCCCGACACAGGGGATAGGCAAAAACATTCAGTACTTC
CDR3 protein: CASSPTQGIGKNIQYF
D gene: TRBD1
clone size: .
J gene: TRBJ2-4
V gene: TRBV11-2

CDR3 DNA: TGTGCCACCAGCAGGACGGGCGGGGGAAACTACAATGAGCAGTTCTTC
CDR3 protein: CATSRTGGGNYNEQFF
D gene: TRBD2
clone size: medium-sized
J gene: TRBJ2-1
V gene: TRBV15

CDR3 DNA: TGTGCCAGCAGCCCTAGCGGGAGCCTAAGGGCAGATACGCAGTATTTT
CDR3 protein: CASSPSGSLRADTQYF
D gene: TRBD2
clone size: once
J gene: TRBJ2-3
V gene: TRBV28

CDR3 DNA: TGTGCCAGCAGCTCTCGCAGCTACGAGCAGTACTTC
CDR3 protein: CASSSRSYEQYF
D gene: .
clone size: .
J gene: TRBJ2-7
V gene: TRBV7-9

CDR3 DNA: TGTGCCAGCAGCGTAGAAGGACTAGCGGGAGGGAGCGGGGAGCTGTTTTTT
CDR3 protein: CASSVEGLAGGSGELFF
D gene: TRBD2
clone size: .
J gene: TRBJ2-2
V gene: TRBV9